The clone carrying this T cell receptor (beta chain) has just one count. No antigen is known for it. The data are from a study of OX40 agonist ivuxolimab in advanced cancers. Overall study context: Three patients, one with hepatocellular carcinoma and two with cutaneous melanoma, achieved partial responses.

Germline values: CDR1 SGHDN, CDR2 FVKESK. Trimming took off 4 bases at V and 4 bases at J, with 10 bases between the two ends. This CDR3 is built from 13 residues. General study results and limits: Among the lowest peripheral clonal expansion occurred in 0.1-3.0 mg/kg partial responders.

Clones were read by immunoSEQ multiplex PCR, and TCRdb kept only the in-frame ones, dropping some. The data show 55,000 to 65,000 clones, 92% seen once. This chain uses TRBV14 with TRBJ1-1; D perhaps matches TRBD1 (5 bases). This specimen was CD4+ or CD8+ T cells sorted from blood, taken in a trial of the OX40 agonist ivuxolimab. The receptor was isolated from an adult with an advanced solid tumor such as melanoma, head and neck, liver or kidney cancer. The CDR3 spells CASSLRGGTEAFF. Written as DNA, the CDR3 is TGTGCCAGCAGCCTGCGTGGGGGCACTGAAGCTTTCTTT.